This TCR beta chain was identified in a study of blood T cell repertoires in COVID-19 (dated by TCRdb to the early 2020s). Notes on the research overall: Collaborator samples came from the United States, Italy and Spain and covered acute and convalescent phases of COVID-19. A de-identified subject ID, COVID-19 status, age in years and sex were almost always included in the sample metadata. The repertoires were made available in a free public database intended to serve as a resource for research on the immune response to SARS-CoV-2. Where HLA class I and class II types were available, the types were taken from metadata supplied by the sample provider, not from assay-based typing. The dataset comprised deeply sampled blood TCRbeta repertoires from subjects exposed to, actively infected with, or recovered from COVID-19. The prospective study material was composed of cDNA or gDNA derived from T cells, B-cell-depleted T cells, or PBMCs. The samples were drawn from two sources: the first 160 participants of the ongoing ImmuneRACE study, and 1,200 or so subjects contributed by 6 global collaborators. On the study overall, not on this receptor specifically: The quantity of clinical and demographic metadata differed by source and by participant and was supplied without curation.

The CDR3, from cysteine to phenylalanine, totals 16 residues. Solely the CDR3 DNA is kept, with 48 bases framed from the first base. For this chain, trimming is 3 bases at the V end and 6 bases at the J end, and the number of junction bases without a gene match is 14. Based on the germline V gene (reference sequence), the CDR1 and CDR2 sequences are DFQATT and SNEGSKA. Points on this clone: Its antigen is unknown. Per-base qualities were not stored, and no clone one base away is much larger.

Participants in the prospective study were enrolled through a virtual design, were aged about 18 to 100 years, and lived in approximately 25 United States geographic areas. To assign participants to cohorts, the prospective study relied on clinical history that participants themselves reported in a screening survey and a study questionnaire. Recovered participants in ImmuneRACE Cohort 3 were defined by two consecutive negative NP/OP PCR tests, clearance by a healthcare professional, or resolution of symptoms. Each participant in the prospective study had whole blood, serum and a nasopharyngeal or oropharyngeal swab collected by mobile phlebotomists. Prospective study participants could optionally give additional blood draws and questionnaires over an approximately two-month period. Prospective study blood samples were shipped either frozen or at room temperature before DNA extraction. TCRbeta CDR3 regions were amplified from genomic DNA using the immunoSEQ Assay, a bias-controlled multiplex PCR. In the paper's pipeline: The number of nucleated cells in each sample was estimated by amplification of reference gene primers within the assay. To quantify the absolute abundance of each unique TCRbeta CDR3 rearrangement, sequence reads were collapsed and filtered. For each sample, productive Simpson clonality was calculated as the square root of Simpson's diversity index across productive rearrangements. What TCRdb holds here is the immuneACCESS table cut down to in-frame rearrangements. Part of the clones is not present; checked against another copy, under half of the missing clones reflect an unresolved V gene, and the others are unexplained. V and J calls plus clone size are reproduced from that table; the DNA served to infer D and trimming. Counted in this sample were 250,000 or so clones; 65% to 85% of them appeared once. Jointly, the top ten make up 3.4% of the sample.

Sequenced input: PBMCs or T cells enriched from blood (not recorded which). Recombination linked TRBV20-1 to TRBJ2-1; the junction holds 7 bases that match TRBD2. The sequence was collected from a man aged 45-65 years who had recovered from COVID-19. The CDR3 has the sequence CSASGASGGRSNEQFF. The sequenced DNA is TGCAGTGCTAGTGGGGCCTCGGGGGGTCGGAGCAATGAGCAGTTCTTC.